This is a list of T cell receptor beta chains from one sample in a study of type 1 regulatory T cells. TCRdb re-analysed the reads in MiXCR, keeping a single row per CDR3 protein. Seen here are some 89,000 distinct CDR3 sequences, roughly 31% observed once, and the top ten hold about 2%. Sequencing was performed on CD4+ T cells, either the whole sample or a sorted fraction (not recorded which). These receptors were collected from a human donor in good health. Both conserved end residues are part of each CDR3. The D gene is left open where the match is weak. Some rows have no size entry. The others give once, few or many, or a class for an expanded clone.

size: NA; J: TRBJ2-7; D: TRBD2; V: TRBV4-3; length: 15; DNA: TGCGCCAGCAGCCAAGGACTAGCTGATACCTACGAGCAGCACTTC; CDR3: CASSQGLADTYEQHF
size: NA; J: TRBJ2-3; D: NA; V: TRBV5-6; length: 13; DNA: TGTGCCAGCAGCTTGTGGAGAAGAGATACGCAGTATTTT; CDR3: CASSLWRRDTQYF
size: NA; J: TRBJ2-1; D: NA; V: TRBV6-2/TRBV6-3; length: 12; DNA: TGTGCCAGCAGTATAGACAGATCTGAGCAGTTCTTC; CDR3: CASSIDRSEQFF
size: few; J: TRBJ2-1; D: TRBD2; V: TRBV20-1; length: 12; DNA: TGCAGTGCTAGAGCGGGACTAGCGGATAAGTTCTTC; CDR3: CSARAGLADKFF
size: NA; J: TRBJ2-5; D: NA; V: TRBV20-1; length: 14; DNA: TGCAGTGCTAGAGTGGATAGCAGCCGGGAGACCCAGTACTTC; CDR3: CSARVDSSRETQYF
size: few; J: TRBJ2-3; D: NA; V: TRBV6-4; length: 13; DNA: TGTGCCAGCAGTGTCGGGCTCACAGATACGCAGTATTTT; CDR3: CASSVGLTDTQYF
size: NA; J: TRBJ1-2; D: NA; V: TRBV28; length: 11; DNA: TGTGCCATTTACGACCCCAATGGCTACACCTTC; CDR3: CAIYDPNGYTF
size: NA; J: TRBJ2-1; D: NA; V: TRBV5-1; length: 15; DNA: TGCGCCAGCAGCTTGGAGGGCGGCAGGCCCAATGAGCAGTTCTTC; CDR3: CASSLEGGRPNEQFF
size: NA; J: TRBJ2-7; D: NA; V: TRBV15; length: 11; DNA: TGTGCCACCAGCAGAGGGGACATCGTATCGTTC; CDR3: CATSRGDIVSF
size: once; J: TRBJ1-1; D: TRBD1; V: TRBV30; length: 16; DNA: TGTGCCTGGAGTGGCCGGGACAGGGGCTTCCAGGGAGAAGCTTTCTTT; CDR3: CAWSGRDRGFQGEAFF
size: few; J: TRBJ2-5; D: TRBD2; V: TRBV2; length: 16; DNA: TGTGCCAGCAGTGAAGTGGGGCTAGCGGGCCAAGAGACCCAGTACTTC; CDR3: CASSEVGLAGQETQYF
size: NA; J: TRBJ2-7; D: NA; V: TRBV5-6; length: 11; DNA: TGTGCCAGCAGCTTGGAGGGCACGCAGTACTTC; CDR3: CASSLEGTQYF
size: few; J: TRBJ2-1; D: TRBD1; V: TRBV7-2; length: 16; DNA: TGTGCCAGCAGCATTAGGTGGGACAGGGATCACAATGAGCAGTTCTTC; CDR3: CASSIRWDRDHNEQFF
size: few; J: TRBJ2-1; D: NA; V: TRBV4-3; length: 18; DNA: TGCGCCAGCAGCCAAGATGGGGTGCGAGTGACAGCCTACAATGAGCAGTTCTTC; CDR3: CASSQDGVRVTAYNEQFF
size: NA; J: TRBJ2-1; D: TRBD2; V: TRBV14; length: 15; DNA: TGTGCCAGCAGTCGCGGGACTAGCCACAATAATGAGCAGTTCTTC; CDR3: CASSRGTSHNNEQFF
size: NA; J: TRBJ1-5; D: NA; V: TRBV30; length: 14; DNA: TGTGCCTGGAGTGTGGAGCGGATCAATCAGCCCCAGCATTTT; CDR3: CAWSVERINQPQHF
size: few; J: TRBJ2-7; D: TRBD1; V: TRBV28; length: 14; DNA: TGTGCCAGCAATAGCCGGGACAGGTCCTACGAGCAGTACTTC; CDR3: CASNSRDRSYEQYF
size: NA; J: TRBJ2-1; D: NA; V: TRBV20-1; length: 12; DNA: TGCAGTCCCCCGGGACTCTACAATGAGCAGTTCTTC; CDR3: CSPPGLYNEQFF